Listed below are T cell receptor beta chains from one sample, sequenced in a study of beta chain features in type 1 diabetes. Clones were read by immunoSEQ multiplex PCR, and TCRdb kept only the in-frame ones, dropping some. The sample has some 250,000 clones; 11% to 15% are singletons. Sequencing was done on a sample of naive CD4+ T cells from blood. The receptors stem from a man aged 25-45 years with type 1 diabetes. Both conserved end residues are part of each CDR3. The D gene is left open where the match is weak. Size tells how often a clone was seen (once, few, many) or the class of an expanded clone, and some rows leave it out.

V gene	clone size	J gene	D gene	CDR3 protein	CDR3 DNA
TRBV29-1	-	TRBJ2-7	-	CSVRLSSYEQYF	TGCAGCGTCCGACTAAGCTCCTACGAGCAGTACTTC
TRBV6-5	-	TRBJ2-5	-	CASSRGETQYF	TGTGCCAGCAGTAGGGGGGAGACCCAGTACTTC
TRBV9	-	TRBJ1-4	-	CASSAQGAELFF	TGTGCCAGCAGCGCCCAAGGAGCCGAACTGTTTTTT
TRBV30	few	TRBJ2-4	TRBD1	CAWSVRDRAEGKNIQYF	TGTGCCTGGAGTGTACGGGACAGGGCCGAGGGCAAAAACATTCAGTACTTC
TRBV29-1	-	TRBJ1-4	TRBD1	CSVRGLGEKLFF	TGCAGCGTCAGGGGGCTCGGTGAAAAACTGTTTTTT
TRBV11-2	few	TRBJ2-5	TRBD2	CASSLVGGGAGETQYF	TGTGCCAGCAGCTTAGTCGGCGGGGGGGCCGGAGAGACCCAGTACTTC
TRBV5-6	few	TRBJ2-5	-	CASTRGQETQYF	TGTGCCAGCACCCGAGGTCAAGAGACCCAGTACTTC
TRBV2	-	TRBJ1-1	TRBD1	CARTQGADTEAFF	TGTGCCAGGACACAGGGGGCTGACACTGAAGCTTTCTTT
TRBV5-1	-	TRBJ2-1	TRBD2	CASSYTWDGTISYNEQFF	TGCGCCAGCAGCTATACATGGGACGGGACTATCTCCTACAATGAGCAGTTCTTC
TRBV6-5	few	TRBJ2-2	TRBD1	CASRTGGFGTGELFF	TGTGCCAGCAGGACAGGGGGCTTCGGCACCGGGGAGCTGTTTTTT
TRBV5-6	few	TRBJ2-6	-	CASSIPLTGTRSGANVLTF	TGTGCCAGCAGCATCCCATTGACAGGAACCCGCTCTGGGGCCAACGTCCTGACTTTC
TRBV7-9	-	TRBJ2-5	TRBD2	CASSSGLAGVRETQYF	TGTGCCAGCAGCTCGGGACTAGCGGGAGTAAGAGAGACCCAGTACTTC
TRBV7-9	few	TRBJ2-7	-	CASSLGSLDYEQYF	TGTGCCAGCAGCTTAGGTTCATTAGACTACGAGCAGTACTTC
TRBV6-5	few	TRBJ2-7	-	CASSYQAYSSYEQYF	TGTGCCAGCAGTTACCAAGCCTACAGCTCCTACGAGCAGTACTTC
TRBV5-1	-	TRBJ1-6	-	CASSLGAGNNSPLHF	TGCGCCAGCAGCTTGGGGGCAGGCAATAATTCACCCCTCCACTTT
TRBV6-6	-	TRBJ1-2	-	CASSSDSYGYTF	TGTGCCAGCAGTTCCGACTCTTATGGCTACACCTTC
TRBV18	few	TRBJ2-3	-	CASSPNSGAGDTQYF	TGTGCCAGCTCACCGAATTCGGGAGCGGGAGATACGCAGTATTTT
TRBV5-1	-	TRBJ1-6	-	CASSFLRELGSPLHF	TGCGCCAGCAGCTTTTTACGGGAACTGGGCTCACCCCTCCACTTT
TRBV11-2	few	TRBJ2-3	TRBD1	CASSSTGYPYFGQYF	TGTGCCAGCAGCTCGACAGGGTACCCTTATTTTGGGCAGTATTTT
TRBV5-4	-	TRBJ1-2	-	CASTSAGGPKVGYTF	TGTGCCAGCACCTCGGCGGGAGGGCCCAAAGTAGGCTACACCTTC
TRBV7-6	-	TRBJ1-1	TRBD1	CASSLGQLNTEAFF	TGTGCCAGCAGCTTGGGACAGCTGAACACTGAAGCTTTCTTT
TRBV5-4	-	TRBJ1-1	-	CASSWEGRGASNTEAFF	TGTGCCAGCAGCTGGGAAGGGCGGGGGGCCTCGAACACTGAAGCTTTCTTT
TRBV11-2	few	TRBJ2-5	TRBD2	CASSLEAAGGQETQYF	TGTGCCAGCAGCTTAGAGGCGGCGGGGGGCCAAGAGACCCAGTACTTC
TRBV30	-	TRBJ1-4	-	CALDTNPATNEKLFF	TGTGCCTTGGACACAAACCCTGCAACTAATGAAAAACTGTTTTTT
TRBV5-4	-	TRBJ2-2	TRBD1	CASSARDRPGELFF	TGTGCCAGCAGCGCCCGGGACAGGCCCGGGGAGCTGTTTTTT
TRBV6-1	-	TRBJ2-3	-	CASSQRDSDTQYF	TGTGCCAGCTCTCAAAGGGACTCAGATACGCAGTATTTT
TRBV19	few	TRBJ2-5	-	CASSAASRGYQETQYF	TGTGCCAGTAGTGCTGCCTCTCGGGGATACCAAGAGACCCAGTACTTC
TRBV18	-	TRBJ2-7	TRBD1	CASSRTGTDSYEQYF	TGTGCCAGCTCACGAACCGGGACAGACTCCTACGAGCAGTACTTC
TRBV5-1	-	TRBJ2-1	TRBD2	CASSLPLAGAYNEQFF	TGCGCCAGCAGCCTGCCCCTGGCGGGGGCCTACAATGAGCAGTTCTTC
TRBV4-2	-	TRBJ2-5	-	CASSHGRGQSQETQYF	TGTGCCAGCAGCCATGGTAGAGGACAGTCACAAGAGACCCAGTACTTC
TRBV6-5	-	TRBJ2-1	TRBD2	CASRIAGEEGDEQFF	TGTGCCAGCAGAATAGCGGGAGAGGAAGGGGATGAGCAGTTCTTC
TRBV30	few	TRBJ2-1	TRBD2	CAWSWTSGHNEQFF	TGTGCCTGGAGCTGGACTAGCGGCCACAATGAGCAGTTCTTC
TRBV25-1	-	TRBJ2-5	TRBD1	CASRDRWGETQYF	TGTGCCAGCAGGGACAGGTGGGGAGAGACCCAGTACTTC
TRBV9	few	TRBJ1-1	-	CASSATLGDWEAFF	TGTGCCAGCAGCGCGACTTTGGGGGACTGGGAAGCTTTCTTT
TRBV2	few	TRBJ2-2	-	CASIFGTPNTGELFF	TGTGCCAGTATATTCGGGACACCGAACACCGGGGAGCTGTTTTTT
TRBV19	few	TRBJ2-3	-	CASRDSHRTDTQYF	TGTGCCAGTAGGGACAGCCACCGCACAGATACGCAGTATTTT
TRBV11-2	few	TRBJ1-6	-	CASSLANSPLHF	TGTGCCAGCAGCTTGGCTAATTCACCCCTCCACTTT
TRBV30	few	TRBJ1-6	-	CAWSRTASNSPLHF	TGTGCCTGGAGTAGGACAGCTTCAAATTCACCCCTCCACTTT
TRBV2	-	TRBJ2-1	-	CASRGEGGPGNEQFF	TGTGCCAGCAGGGGGGAGGGGGGTCCGGGCAATGAGCAGTTCTTC
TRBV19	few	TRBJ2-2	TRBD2	CASSIASGGITGELFF	TGTGCCAGTAGTATAGCCAGCGGGGGGATAACCGGGGAGCTGTTTTTT
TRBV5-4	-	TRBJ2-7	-	CASSSGLQGEQYF	TGTGCCAGCAGCTCGGGCCTCCAGGGCGAGCAGTACTTC
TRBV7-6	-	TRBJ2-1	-	CASSSDTQGNYNEQFF	TGTGCCAGCAGCTCAGACACACAGGGCAACTACAATGAGCAGTTCTTC
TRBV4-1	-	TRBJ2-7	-	CASSQVVSNGYEQYF	TGCGCCAGCAGCCAAGTTGTCTCAAACGGTTACGAGCAGTACTTC
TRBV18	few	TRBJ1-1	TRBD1	CASSPLYRGLGTEAFF	TGTGCCAGCTCACCACTTTACAGGGGGCTTGGCACTGAAGCTTTCTTT
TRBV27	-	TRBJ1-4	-	CASSPNSYTNEKLFF	TGTGCCAGCAGTCCCAACAGCTACACCAATGAAAAACTGTTTTTT
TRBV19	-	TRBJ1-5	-	CASSIAGGNQPQHF	TGTGCCAGTAGTATTGCAGGGGGCAATCAGCCCCAGCATTTT